The subject of this entry is one T cell receptor (beta chain). Its antigen is as yet unknown. Germline loops: CDR1 SGHRS, CDR2 YFSETQ. The V and J ends lost 4 bases and 8 bases respectively, with 12 bases between them. The CDR3 consists of 12 residues. This entry comes from a study of shared clonotypes between healthy human individuals. Study results and caveats: Of the naive CD4 clonotypes, roughly 5% were shared across a handful of donors. The four-donor shared clonotypes exceeded non-shared clonotypes in generation probability, with non-shared ones scoring lower.

Some clones are missing from TCRdb's copy, which holds only in-frame ones; the method was immunoSEQ multiplex PCR. The table shows some 2,100,000 clones, with under 97% occurring only once. This chain links TRBV5-1 with TRBJ1-1; tentatively, D is TRBD1 (5 bases). The specimen was naive CD4+ T cells sorted from blood. Stated subset: CD45RA+ positively selected. This TCR was sampled from a man younger than 35 in good health. Here the CDR3 DNA reads TGCGCCAGCAGCCCTGGGACGGAAGAAGCTTTCTTT. Protein: CASSPGTEEAFF.